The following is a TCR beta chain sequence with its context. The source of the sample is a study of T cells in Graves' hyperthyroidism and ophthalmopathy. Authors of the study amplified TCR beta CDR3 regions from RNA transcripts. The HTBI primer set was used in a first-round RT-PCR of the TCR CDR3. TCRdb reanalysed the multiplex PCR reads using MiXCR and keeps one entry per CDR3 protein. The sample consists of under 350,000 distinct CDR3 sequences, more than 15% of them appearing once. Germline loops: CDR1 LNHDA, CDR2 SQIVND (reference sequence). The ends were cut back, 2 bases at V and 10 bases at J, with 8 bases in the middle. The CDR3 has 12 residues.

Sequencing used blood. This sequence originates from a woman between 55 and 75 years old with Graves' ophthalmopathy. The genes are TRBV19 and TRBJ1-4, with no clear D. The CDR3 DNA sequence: TGTGCCAGTAGTATAAAGAAGGGAAAACTGTTTTTT. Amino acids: CASSIKKGKLFF.